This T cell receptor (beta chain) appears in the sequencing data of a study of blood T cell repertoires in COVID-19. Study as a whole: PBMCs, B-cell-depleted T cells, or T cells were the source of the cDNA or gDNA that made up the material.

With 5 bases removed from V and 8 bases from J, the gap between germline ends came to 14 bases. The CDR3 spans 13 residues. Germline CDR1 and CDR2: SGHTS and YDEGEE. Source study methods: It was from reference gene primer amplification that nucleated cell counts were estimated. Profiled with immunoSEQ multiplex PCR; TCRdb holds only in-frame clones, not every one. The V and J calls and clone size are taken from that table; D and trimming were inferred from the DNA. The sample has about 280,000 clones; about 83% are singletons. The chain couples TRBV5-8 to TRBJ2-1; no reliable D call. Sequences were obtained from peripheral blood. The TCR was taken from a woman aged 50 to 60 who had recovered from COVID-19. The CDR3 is CASRPLVEDEQFF. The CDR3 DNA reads TGTGCCAGCAGGCCCTTAGTCGAGGATGAGCAGTTCTTC.